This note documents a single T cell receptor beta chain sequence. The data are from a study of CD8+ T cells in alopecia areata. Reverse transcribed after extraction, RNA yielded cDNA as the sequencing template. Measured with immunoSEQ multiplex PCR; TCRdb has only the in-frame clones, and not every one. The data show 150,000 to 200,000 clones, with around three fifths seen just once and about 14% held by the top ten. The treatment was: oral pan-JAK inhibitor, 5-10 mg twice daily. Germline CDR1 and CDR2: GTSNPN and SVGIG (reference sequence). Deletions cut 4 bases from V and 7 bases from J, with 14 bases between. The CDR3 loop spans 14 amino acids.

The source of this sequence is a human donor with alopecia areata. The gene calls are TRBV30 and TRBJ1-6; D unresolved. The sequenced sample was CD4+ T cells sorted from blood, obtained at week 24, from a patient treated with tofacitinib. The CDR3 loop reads CAWTRLSGNSPLHF. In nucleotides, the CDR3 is TGTGCCTGGACCCGGCTAAGCGGGAATTCACCCCTCCACTTT.